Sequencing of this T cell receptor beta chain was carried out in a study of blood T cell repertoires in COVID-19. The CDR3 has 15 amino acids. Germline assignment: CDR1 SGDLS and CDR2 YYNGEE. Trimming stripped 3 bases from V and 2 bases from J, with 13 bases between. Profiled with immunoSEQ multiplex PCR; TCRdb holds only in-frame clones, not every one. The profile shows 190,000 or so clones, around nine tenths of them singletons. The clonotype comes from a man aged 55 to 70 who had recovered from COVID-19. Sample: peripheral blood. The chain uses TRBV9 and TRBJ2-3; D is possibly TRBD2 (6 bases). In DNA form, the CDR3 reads TGTGCCAGCAGCGGACGGGCGGGATTCACAGATACGCAGTATTTT. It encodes CASSGRAGFTDTQYF.